This passage covers 29 T cell receptor beta chains from one sample sequenced in a study of blood T cells in healthy people across ages. A second about 7 to 12 cycle PCR used barcoded and J-beta primers. TCRdb re-called the 5' RACE reads through MiXCR, storing one row per CDR3 protein. There are around 1,000,000 distinct CDR3 sequences in the sample; under 30% occur only once, and about 0.8% lies in the top ten. This same sample was also taken into another study, of T cells of mothers and their children.

Sequencing input: blood. The receptors shown here come from a girl aged 2 to 10 in good health.

This clonotype was detected only a few times. As DNA, the CDR3 is TGTGCCAGCAGCCAACGGGCTGAGAACATTCAGTACTTC. Translating it yields CASSQRAENIQYF. The rearrangement joins TRBV3-1 to TRBJ2-4, with D unresolved. CDR3 size: 13 residues. V gave up 2 bases and J gave up 7 bases, with 9 bases separating them. The germline CDR1 and CDR2 sequences are LGHDT and YNNKEL (reference sequence).

V and J are TRBV20-1 and TRBJ1-2; D remains unclear. The V and J ends lost 3 bases and 4 bases respectively, with 12 bases between them. Germline V gene data show CDR1 as DFQATT and CDR2 as SNEGSKA (reference sequence). The CDR3 has 13 amino acids. The CDR3 sequence is CSASNDGAYGYTF. In DNA, the CDR3 is TGCAGTGCTAGCAATGACGGTGCCTATGGCTACACCTTC.

The rearrangement joins TRBV21-1 to TRBJ2-7. TRBV21-1 represents a pseudogene. This CDR3 comprises 12 residues. CDR3 sequence reads: CASSKEQTRQYF. The CDR3 DNA sequence: TGTGCCAGCAGCAAGGAACAGACAAGGCAGTACTTC.

Details on this clonotype: Germline and junction disagree at one end, which may indicate a read error. This chain connects TRBV6-1 to TRBJ2-5; TRBD1 aligns across 8 bases. The CDR3 loop spans 16 amino acids. CDR1 is MNHNS, CDR2 SASEGT, per germline. The CDR3 protein is CASSQARTGKGETQYF. In DNA, the CDR3 is TGTGCCAGCAGTCAAGCGCGGACAGGGAAGGGGGAGACCCAGTACTTC.

This clonotype was seen more than once but under ten times. The gene calls are TRBV6-1 and TRBJ2-5; D is unresolved. The assigned J gene may be wrong: the sequence end matches TRBJ2-7 better. CDR1 MNHNS and CDR2 SASEGT come from the germline V gene. The CDR3 covers 13 residues. The CDR3 loop is CASRNSLSYEQYF. The DNA of the CDR3 is TGTGCCAGCAGGAACAGCCTATCCTACGAGCAGTACTTC.

This clonotype came up a few times. This chain connects TRBV12-5 to TRBJ1-1; unclear D gene. CDR3 length: 11 amino acids. V lost 1 base to trimming and J lost 7 bases, with 4 bases between them. Germline V gene lookup returns CDR1 LGHNT and CDR2 FRNRAP. DNA for the CDR3: TGTGCTAGTGGTTTGGACAGTGAAGCTTTCTTT. It translates to CASGLDSEAFF. Together with reference TRBV12-5 and TRBJ1-1, the CDR3 gives the full variable domain: DARVTQTPRHKVTEMGQEVTMRCQPILGHNTVFWYRQTMMQGLELLAYFRNRAPLDDSGMPKDRFSAEMPDATLATLKIQPSEPRDSAVYFCASGLDSEAFFGQGTRLTVV.

This clonotype was picked up a small number of times. The V and J genes are TRBV5-6 and TRBJ1-2; D might be TRBD1 (5 bases). Trimming cost V 4 bases and J 8 bases, with 9 bases left between them. Germline V gene lookup returns CDR1 SGHDT and CDR2 YYEEEE. The CDR3 is made up of 11 amino acids. The CDR3, as DNA: TGTGCCAGCAGCCTACGGACAGGCTACACCTTC. Translation: CASSLRTGYTF.

The chain employs TRBV7-2 and TRBJ2-1; D unresolved. The V end lost 1 base, the J end lost 0 bases, and 10 bases lay between the germline ends. This CDR3 contains 16 residues. Germline CDR1 reads SGHTA; CDR2 reads FQGNSA. The CDR3 region has the DNA TGTGCCAGCAGCTTAGGTCTCGGCGCCTCCTACAATGAGCAGTTCTTC. Translating gives CASSLGLGASYNEQFF.

This clonotype was detected only a few times. This chain uses TRBV6-5 with TRBJ2-2; TRBD2 is a possible D gene (6 bases). Germline lookup yields CDR1 MNHEY and CDR2 SVGAGI. V dropped 2 bases and J dropped 0 bases, with 10 bases sitting between them. The CDR3 covers 16 residues. This CDR3 reads CASSYALAANTGELFF. CDR3 DNA sequence: TGTGCCAGCAGTTACGCTTTAGCGGCGAACACCGGGGAGCTGTTTTTT.

This CDR3 is CASSVDDRVTETQYF. The CDR3 nucleotides are TGTGCCAGCAGCGTAGATGACAGGGTGACGGAGACCCAGTACTTC. The chain has TRBV9 and TRBJ2-5, with 7 nucleotides matching TRBD1. CDR3 length equals 15 residues. With V trimmed by 0 bases and J by 5 bases, 7 bases remained unmatched. Germline V lookup: CDR1 SGDLS, CDR2 YYNGEE.

In this sample, this clonotype turned up a few times. The junction departs from the called germline gene at one end, perhaps through a read error. The chain couples TRBV5-6 to TRBJ2-7; D may be TRBD2 (5 bases). Germline V gene lookup returns CDR1 SGHDT and CDR2 YYEEEE. This CDR3 spans 13 amino acids. This CDR3 is CASSEAGVYEQYF. The DNA for the CDR3 is TGCGCCAGCAGCGAGGCGGGCGTCTACGAGCAGTACTTC.

This clonotype turned up a few times. V gene TRBV20-1 combines with J gene TRBJ2-5; 9 bases are shared with TRBD2. The CDR3 is made up of 13 amino acids. V lost 8 bases, J lost 5 bases, and 9 bases stayed unmatched. Germline V gene sequence: CDR1 DFQATT, CDR2 SNEGSKA (reference sequence). The DNA of the CDR3 is TGCAGTCCTCAGCGGGGGGTTAGCGAGACCCAGTACTTC. Encoded protein: CSPQRGVSETQYF.

This clonotype was counted between two and nine times. V is TRBV28 and J is TRBJ2-5, with 13 nucleotides matching TRBD2. Germline assignment: CDR1 MDHEN and CDR2 SYDVKM. J was trimmed by 4 bases and V by 3 bases; bases with no gene match: 5. The CDR3 sequence is 16 residues long. CDR3 DNA: TGTGCCAGCAGTTTGGAACTAGCGGGGGGGTTAGAGACCCAGTACTTC. Its translation is CASSLELAGGLETQYF.

J is TRBJ2-7 and V is TRBV20-1; 7 bases map to TRBD1. CDR1 DFQATT and CDR2 SNEGSKA come from the germline V gene (reference sequence). This CDR3 has 11 residues. Trimming took 8 bases from V and 6 from J; bases not matched to a gene: 7. The DNA for the CDR3 is TGCAGTAGTATGGGACAGACCGAGCAGTACTTC. As protein: CSSMGQTEQYF.

This clonotype was observed a handful of times. V and J are TRBV20-1 and TRBJ1-3, with 7 positions matching TRBD1. This CDR3 comprises 13 residues. With 2 bases clipped from V and 8 bases from J, the junction kept 6 bases outside the gene matches. CDR1 is DFQATT and CDR2 is SNEGSKA in the germline V gene (reference sequence). CDR3 loop: CSARKTGQHTIYF. CDR3 DNA sequence: TGCAGTGCTAGAAAAACGGGACAGCACACCATATATTTT.

The sample holds a few counts of this clonotype. J is TRBJ2-7 and V is TRBV2; D is undetermined. The V and J ends lost 2 bases and 6 bases respectively, with 5 bases between them. CDR1 is SNHLY, CDR2 FYNNEI, per germline. The CDR3 runs 11 residues. The CDR3 nucleotides are TGTGCCAGCAGTGAAATCGGCGAGCAGTACTTC. Translated: CASSEIGEQYF.

This chain links TRBV9 with TRBJ1-5; D remains unclear. Germline loops: CDR1 SGDLS, CDR2 YYNGEE. This CDR3 contains 14 residues. The V end lost 7 bases, the J end lost 5 bases, and 16 bases lay between the germline ends. As DNA, the CDR3 is TGTGCCAGCTCCCCAGAGGGCTCCTATCAGCCCCAGCATTTT. Protein sequence: CASSPEGSYQPQHF.

The chain is built from TRBV12-3 or TRBV12-4 and TRBJ2-3, with D maybe TRBD2 (6 bases). There are 16 residues in the CDR3. The V end was cut by 4 bases, the J end by 2 bases, with 16 bases between. The CDR3 DNA sequence: TGTGCCAGCAGTTGGCCCGGGACTTGGACCACAGATACGCAGTATTTT. It codes for CASSWPGTWTTDTQYF.

This clonotype turned up a few times. This sequence joins TRBV20-1 and TRBJ2-5, with D unresolved. The assigned J gene may be wrong: the sequence end matches TRBJ2-1 better. Germline CDR1 DFQATT, CDR2 SNEGSKA (reference sequence). The CDR3 contains 14 residues. This chain's CDR3 is CSARNSGASAEQFF. DNA of the CDR3: TGCAGTGCTAGGAATTCCGGCGCAAGCGCTGAGCAGTTCTTC.

The gene calls are TRBV20-1 and TRBJ1-2, with 7 bases lining up with TRBD1. Germline V CDR1 and CDR2: DFQATT, SNEGSKA (reference sequence). There are 13 residues in the CDR3. The J segment lost 8 bases and the V segment lost 6 bases, leaving 12 bases of the junction unmatched. The CDR3, as DNA: TGCAGTGCAACCGGGACAGAAGATGGAGGCTACACCTTC. Translating gives CSATGTEDGGYTF.

J is TRBJ2-7 and V is TRBV25-1, with 8 bases aligning to TRBD1. The CDR3 contains 13 residues. Germline-derived CDR1 and CDR2 are MGHDK and SYGVNS. V was clipped by 3 bases and J by 11 bases; unmatched bases: 9. The chain's CDR3 is CASSDRGRGPEYF. DNA of the CDR3: TGTGCCAGCAGTGACAGGGGGCGAGGTCCCGAGTACTTC.

CDR3 sequence: CANIRPMGGSKSQDSGANVLTF. The DNA for the CDR3 is TGTGCCAACATCCGTCCCATGGGGGGTAGTAAATCGCAAGACTCTGGGGCCAACGTCCTGACTTTC. The chain is built from TRBV2 and TRBJ2-6; possibly TRBD2 for D (6 bases). V dropped 10 bases and J dropped 0 bases, with 34 bases sitting between them. This CDR3 comprises 22 residues. Per the germline V gene, CDR1 is SNHLY and CDR2 is FYNNEI.

Only a few counts were recorded for this clonotype. The J gene is TRBJ1-4, the V gene TRBV9, with D possibly TRBD1 on 5 matching bases. V was pared by 3 bases and J by 1 base, with 10 bases between. This CDR3 has 15 residues. CDR1 and CDR2 from the germline V gene are SGDLS and YYNGEE. CDR3 region: CASSGGAGTNEKLFF. CDR3 nucleotides: TGTGCCAGCAGCGGAGGGGCAGGAACTAATGAAAAACTGTTTTTT. The entire variable domain, with the rest obtained from reference TRBV9 and TRBJ1-4, is as follows: DSGVTQTPKHLITATGQRVTLRCSPRSGDLSVYWYQQSLDQGLQFLIQYYNGEERAKGNILERFSAQQFPDLHSELNLSSLELGDSALYFCASSGGAGTNEKLFFGSGTQLSVL.

The chain carries TRBV3-1 and TRBJ2-5; TRBD2 matches 9 bases. The CDR3 runs 19 residues. Germline assignment: CDR1 LGHDT and CDR2 YNNKEL (reference sequence). V lost 4 bases and J lost 2; bases outside the gene matches: 17. In nucleotides, the CDR3 is TGTGCCAGCAGCCCAGTCGGCGGGGGGGCGTTCGAGGCTCAAGAGACCCAGTACTTC. As protein: CASSPVGGGAFEAQETQYF.

The rearrangement links TRBV13 to TRBJ2-1, with D maybe TRBD2 (6 bases). Trimming left V 5 bases short and J 2 bases short, with 16 bases between. The CDR3 totals 16 residues. Germline V gives CDR1 PRHDT, CDR2 FYEKMQ (reference sequence). CDR3 in DNA: TGTGCCAGCAGCGAATTACTAGCTTCCCCCTACAATGAGCAGTTCTTC. The encoded protein is CASSELLASPYNEQFF.

The sample holds many counts of this clonotype. This chain joins TRBV2 and TRBJ2-7; 14 nucleotides line up with TRBD2. The CDR3 length is 13 residues. Germline V gene data show CDR1 as SNHLY and CDR2 as FYNNEI. The V and J ends lost 8 bases and 4 bases, in that order; junction bases with no gene match: 1. The CDR3 nucleotides read TGTGCCAGCGGGACTAGCGGGAGTTACGAGCAGTACTTC. Amino acid sequence: CASGTSGSYEQYF.

This clonotype came up a few times. The rearrangement joins TRBV20-1 to TRBJ1-1; 9 nucleotides match TRBD1. Looked up from germline, CDR1 is DFQATT and CDR2 is SNEGSKA (reference sequence). V shed 5 bases, J shed 4 bases, and the junction held 2 bases outside the gene matches. This CDR3 has 12 amino acids. CDR3 protein: CSALTGGTEAFF. DNA of the CDR3: TGCAGTGCTTTGACAGGGGGCACTGAAGCTTTCTTT.

This sequence joins TRBV28 and TRBJ1-5; D might be TRBD1 (5 bases). From germline, CDR1 is MDHEN and CDR2 SYDVKM. This CDR3 has 15 residues. V lost 3 bases and J 2 bases, leaving 11 bases between the germline ends. CDR3 protein: CASSFVVGGNQPQHF. The CDR3 DNA sequence: TGTGCCAGCAGTTTTGTGGTGGGGGGCAATCAGCCCCAGCATTTT.

The V gene is TRBV20-1, the J gene TRBJ1-6; no firm D call. Germline CDR1 and CDR2: DFQATT and SNEGSKA (reference sequence). Deletions cut 3 bases from V and 9 bases from J, with 15 bases between. The CDR3 is 14 residues long. The CDR3 DNA follows: TGCAGTGCTAGGGAGGGCTTAATGGCTTCACCCCTCCACTTT. As protein: CSAREGLMASPLHF.